These 15 T cell receptor beta chains were all obtained from the same sample, sequenced in a study of T cell responses to AZD1222 COVID-19 vaccine. Sequenced by immunoSEQ multiplex PCR; TCRdb stores in-frame clones only, minus some. The data contain 150,000 to 200,000 clones, more than 80% of them seen just once; the ten biggest clones take up approximately 4%. The material was peripheral blood, obtained 28 days after the second dose of the MenACWY control vaccine. The origin of the receptors is an adult who received the MenACWY meningococcal vaccine as a control.

CDR3 sequence reads: CATSRDRGGSWTYNEQFF. The CDR3 nucleotides read TGTGCCACCAGCAGAGATAGGGGAGGGAGTTGGACCTACAATGAGCAGTTCTTC. The J gene is TRBJ2-1, the V gene TRBV15, with 7 bases that match TRBD2. V gave up 0 bases and J gave up 2 bases; unmatched junction bases: 10. Germline V lookup: CDR1 LNHNV, CDR2 YYDKDF (reference sequence). The CDR3 is 18 residues long.

This sequence joins TRBV7-6 and TRBJ1-3; TRBD1 aligns across 7 bases. J gave up 2 bases and V 0 bases, and 4 bases lay outside the gene matches. Looked up from germline, CDR1 is SGHVS and CDR2 is FNYEAQ. This CDR3 contains 16 residues. The CDR3: CASSLADRVPGNTIYF. CDR3 DNA sequence: TGTGCCAGCAGCTTAGCCGACAGGGTACCTGGAAACACCATATATTTT. The full variable domain, with the rest looked up from reference TRBV7-6 and TRBJ1-3, is GAGVSQSPRYKVTKRGQDVALRCDPISGHVSLYWYRQALGQGPEFLTYFNYEAQQDKSGLPNDRFSAERPEGSISTLTIQRTEQRDSAMYRCASSLADRVPGNTIYFGEGSWLTVV.

This clone was observed once. V gene TRBV5-4 combines with J gene TRBJ2-5; maybe TRBD2 (5 bases). This CDR3 is 16 amino acids long. Trimming removed 0 bases at V and 4 bases at J, with 16 bases between. CDR1 and CDR2 from the germline V gene are SGHNT and YYREEE (reference sequence). DNA for the CDR3: TGTGCCAGCAGCTTGGAGCCTAGCCCAAGTAGAGAGACCCAGTACTTC. Translation: CASSLEPSPSRETQYF.

The V call is TRBV14, the J call TRBJ1-2; D may be TRBD1 (5 bases). Per the germline V gene, CDR1 is SGHDN and CDR2 is FVKESK. V lost 0 bases to trimming and J lost 3 bases, with 17 bases between them. The CDR3 has 17 residues. This CDR3 reads CASSQESRRAFYYGYTF. DNA for the CDR3: TGTGCCAGCAGCCAAGAGTCCCGCAGGGCCTTCTACTATGGCTACACCTTC.

The chain recombines TRBV7-3 with TRBJ2-1; 9 nucleotides line up with TRBD2. The CDR3 covers 15 residues. J gave up 3 bases and V 6 bases, and 6 bases lay outside the gene matches. Germline CDR1 SGHTA, CDR2 FQGTGA. CDR3 sequence (DNA): TGTGCCAGCAGTCCGATAGCGGGGGACTACAATGAGCAGTTCTTC. Its protein product is CASSPIAGDYNEQFF.

This sequence joins TRBV7-2 and TRBJ1-2; D is ambiguous. The CDR3 spans 16 residues. Per germline, CDR1 SGHTA and CDR2 FQGNSA. Between the trimmed V and J ends, which lost 5 bases and 5 bases, there was a span of 21 bases. For the CDR3, the DNA is TGTGCCAGCAGCCAAAACGAGGGTGGGTTCCGGTATGGCTACACCTTC. Amino acid sequence: CASSQNEGGFRYGYTF.

The CDR3 here is CASSQQAISEQYF. Written as DNA, the CDR3 is TGTGCCAGCAGCCAACAGGCCATTTCCGAGCAGTACTTC. The chain has TRBV14 and TRBJ2-7; D gene ambiguous. The germline CDR1 and CDR2 sequences are SGHDN and FVKESK. This CDR3 has 13 amino acids. The V and J ends lost 2 bases and 6 bases respectively, with 11 bases between them.

V usage is TRBV25-1 and J usage is TRBJ2-5, with D possibly called TRBD1 or TRBD2 (5 bases each). CDR1 and CDR2 (germline): MGHDK, SYGVNS. This CDR3 has 13 amino acids. Between the trimmed V and J ends, which lost 1 base and 4 bases, there was a span of 7 bases. The CDR3 region has the DNA TGTGCCAGCAGTGAATGGGGACGAGAGACCCAGTACTTC. Its translation: CASSEWGRETQYF.

This sequence joins TRBV7-2 and TRBJ2-5; the D gene is possibly TRBD2 (6 bases). Trimming pared 3 bases from V and 5 bases from J, leaving 13 bases between. Germline CDR1 SGHTA, CDR2 FQGNSA. This CDR3 contains 14 residues. In DNA, the CDR3 is TGTGCCAGCAGCTTGATGGGAGGTTGGGAGACCCAGTACTTC. This gives the protein CASSLMGGWETQYF.

V gene TRBV5-5 combines with J gene TRBJ1-1; D is perhaps TRBD1 (5 bases). This CDR3 has 15 amino acids. With 4 bases removed from V and 1 base from J, the gap between germline ends came to 14 bases. Germline V gene data show CDR1 as SGHKS and CDR2 as YYEKEE (reference sequence). In DNA form, the CDR3 reads TGTGCCAGCAGCGTGACAGATCTAGGGAACACTGAAGCTTTCTTT. This codes for CASSVTDLGNTEAFF.

This chain uses TRBV7-2 with TRBJ2-5, with D possibly being TRBD2 (6 bases). In germline, CDR1 is SGHTA, CDR2 FQGNSA. The CDR3 spans 15 residues. Trimming removed 1 base at V and 4 bases at J, with 13 bases between. CDR3 sequence: CASSLGPGEAETQYF. The DNA for the CDR3 is TGTGCCAGCAGCTTAGGCCCGGGAGAGGCAGAGACCCAGTACTTC.

The chain carries TRBV7-2 and TRBJ2-1, with TRBD2 identical over 10 bases. The V gene end was trimmed by 2 bases and the J gene end by 8 bases; junction bases not matched to a gene: 12. Germline CDR1 reads SGHTA; CDR2 reads FQGNSA. The CDR3 runs to 17 residues. The CDR3 loop is CASSLSRGPSGSYEQFF. The DNA of the CDR3 is TGTGCCAGCAGCTTAAGCAGGGGGCCTAGCGGGAGCTATGAGCAGTTCTTC.

The V and J genes are TRBV11-2 and TRBJ1-1; D is undetermined. Germline V CDR1 and CDR2: SGHAT, FQNNGV. The CDR3 extends over 13 amino acids. V was cut by 8 bases and J by 3 bases, with 13 bases left in between. As DNA, the CDR3 is TGTGCCAGCTCCTTAGTGGGAGACACTGAAGCTTTCTTT. It is translated as CASSLVGDTEAFF.

This clone was seen only a few times. The junction departs from the called germline gene at one end, perhaps through a read error. The chain recombines TRBV5-1 with TRBJ1-2, with TRBD1 matching over 9 bases. The CDR3 runs to 12 residues. Germline V gene data show CDR1 as SGHRS and CDR2 as YFSETQ. CDR3 nucleotide sequence: TGCGCCAGCAGCTTGGCCTCCGGGACAGGGTTCTTC. It yields the protein CASSLASGTGFF.

This CDR3 reads CASSEALNQPQHF. CDR3 DNA: TGTGCCAGCAGTGAAGCGCTAAATCAGCCCCAGCATTTT. This chain uses TRBV6-1 with TRBJ1-5; D is unresolved. The CDR3 spans 13 residues. Trimming took 0 bases from V and 4 from J, leaving 4 bases between them. Germline CDR1 reads MNHNS; CDR2 reads SASEGT.